This T cell receptor (beta chain) was retrieved from a study of PD-L1 blockade in urothelial cancer. Study at large: Patients started atezolizumab in about 2014, 1,200 mg intravenously every 3 weeks.

Synthetic spike-ins, TCR analog templates, were added into each PCR. Data came from immunoSEQ multiplex PCR; TCRdb stores just in-frame clones and leaves some out. The sample lists about 130,000 clones; approximately 84% were seen once. The time point is: pretreatment peripheral blood. Study-wide findings and caveats: Pretreatment peripheral blood TCR clonality that fell below the median predicted better survival among the patients studied.

Points on this clone: Its antigen is not identified.

V dropped 1 base and J dropped 10; count of bases not matched to a gene: 6. Germline CDR1 and CDR2: GTSNPN and SVGIG (reference sequence). The length of the CDR3 is 14 residues. The chain employs TRBV30 and TRBJ1-6; TRBD1 matches 8 bases. The sequence was collected from a middle-aged man with urothelial cancer. The sequences come from PBMCs, collected around atezolizumab (anti-PD-L1) treatment. For the CDR3, the DNA is TGTGCCTGGAGTGCCGGACAGGGACCCTCACCCCTCCACTTT. It codes for CAWSAGQGPSPLHF.